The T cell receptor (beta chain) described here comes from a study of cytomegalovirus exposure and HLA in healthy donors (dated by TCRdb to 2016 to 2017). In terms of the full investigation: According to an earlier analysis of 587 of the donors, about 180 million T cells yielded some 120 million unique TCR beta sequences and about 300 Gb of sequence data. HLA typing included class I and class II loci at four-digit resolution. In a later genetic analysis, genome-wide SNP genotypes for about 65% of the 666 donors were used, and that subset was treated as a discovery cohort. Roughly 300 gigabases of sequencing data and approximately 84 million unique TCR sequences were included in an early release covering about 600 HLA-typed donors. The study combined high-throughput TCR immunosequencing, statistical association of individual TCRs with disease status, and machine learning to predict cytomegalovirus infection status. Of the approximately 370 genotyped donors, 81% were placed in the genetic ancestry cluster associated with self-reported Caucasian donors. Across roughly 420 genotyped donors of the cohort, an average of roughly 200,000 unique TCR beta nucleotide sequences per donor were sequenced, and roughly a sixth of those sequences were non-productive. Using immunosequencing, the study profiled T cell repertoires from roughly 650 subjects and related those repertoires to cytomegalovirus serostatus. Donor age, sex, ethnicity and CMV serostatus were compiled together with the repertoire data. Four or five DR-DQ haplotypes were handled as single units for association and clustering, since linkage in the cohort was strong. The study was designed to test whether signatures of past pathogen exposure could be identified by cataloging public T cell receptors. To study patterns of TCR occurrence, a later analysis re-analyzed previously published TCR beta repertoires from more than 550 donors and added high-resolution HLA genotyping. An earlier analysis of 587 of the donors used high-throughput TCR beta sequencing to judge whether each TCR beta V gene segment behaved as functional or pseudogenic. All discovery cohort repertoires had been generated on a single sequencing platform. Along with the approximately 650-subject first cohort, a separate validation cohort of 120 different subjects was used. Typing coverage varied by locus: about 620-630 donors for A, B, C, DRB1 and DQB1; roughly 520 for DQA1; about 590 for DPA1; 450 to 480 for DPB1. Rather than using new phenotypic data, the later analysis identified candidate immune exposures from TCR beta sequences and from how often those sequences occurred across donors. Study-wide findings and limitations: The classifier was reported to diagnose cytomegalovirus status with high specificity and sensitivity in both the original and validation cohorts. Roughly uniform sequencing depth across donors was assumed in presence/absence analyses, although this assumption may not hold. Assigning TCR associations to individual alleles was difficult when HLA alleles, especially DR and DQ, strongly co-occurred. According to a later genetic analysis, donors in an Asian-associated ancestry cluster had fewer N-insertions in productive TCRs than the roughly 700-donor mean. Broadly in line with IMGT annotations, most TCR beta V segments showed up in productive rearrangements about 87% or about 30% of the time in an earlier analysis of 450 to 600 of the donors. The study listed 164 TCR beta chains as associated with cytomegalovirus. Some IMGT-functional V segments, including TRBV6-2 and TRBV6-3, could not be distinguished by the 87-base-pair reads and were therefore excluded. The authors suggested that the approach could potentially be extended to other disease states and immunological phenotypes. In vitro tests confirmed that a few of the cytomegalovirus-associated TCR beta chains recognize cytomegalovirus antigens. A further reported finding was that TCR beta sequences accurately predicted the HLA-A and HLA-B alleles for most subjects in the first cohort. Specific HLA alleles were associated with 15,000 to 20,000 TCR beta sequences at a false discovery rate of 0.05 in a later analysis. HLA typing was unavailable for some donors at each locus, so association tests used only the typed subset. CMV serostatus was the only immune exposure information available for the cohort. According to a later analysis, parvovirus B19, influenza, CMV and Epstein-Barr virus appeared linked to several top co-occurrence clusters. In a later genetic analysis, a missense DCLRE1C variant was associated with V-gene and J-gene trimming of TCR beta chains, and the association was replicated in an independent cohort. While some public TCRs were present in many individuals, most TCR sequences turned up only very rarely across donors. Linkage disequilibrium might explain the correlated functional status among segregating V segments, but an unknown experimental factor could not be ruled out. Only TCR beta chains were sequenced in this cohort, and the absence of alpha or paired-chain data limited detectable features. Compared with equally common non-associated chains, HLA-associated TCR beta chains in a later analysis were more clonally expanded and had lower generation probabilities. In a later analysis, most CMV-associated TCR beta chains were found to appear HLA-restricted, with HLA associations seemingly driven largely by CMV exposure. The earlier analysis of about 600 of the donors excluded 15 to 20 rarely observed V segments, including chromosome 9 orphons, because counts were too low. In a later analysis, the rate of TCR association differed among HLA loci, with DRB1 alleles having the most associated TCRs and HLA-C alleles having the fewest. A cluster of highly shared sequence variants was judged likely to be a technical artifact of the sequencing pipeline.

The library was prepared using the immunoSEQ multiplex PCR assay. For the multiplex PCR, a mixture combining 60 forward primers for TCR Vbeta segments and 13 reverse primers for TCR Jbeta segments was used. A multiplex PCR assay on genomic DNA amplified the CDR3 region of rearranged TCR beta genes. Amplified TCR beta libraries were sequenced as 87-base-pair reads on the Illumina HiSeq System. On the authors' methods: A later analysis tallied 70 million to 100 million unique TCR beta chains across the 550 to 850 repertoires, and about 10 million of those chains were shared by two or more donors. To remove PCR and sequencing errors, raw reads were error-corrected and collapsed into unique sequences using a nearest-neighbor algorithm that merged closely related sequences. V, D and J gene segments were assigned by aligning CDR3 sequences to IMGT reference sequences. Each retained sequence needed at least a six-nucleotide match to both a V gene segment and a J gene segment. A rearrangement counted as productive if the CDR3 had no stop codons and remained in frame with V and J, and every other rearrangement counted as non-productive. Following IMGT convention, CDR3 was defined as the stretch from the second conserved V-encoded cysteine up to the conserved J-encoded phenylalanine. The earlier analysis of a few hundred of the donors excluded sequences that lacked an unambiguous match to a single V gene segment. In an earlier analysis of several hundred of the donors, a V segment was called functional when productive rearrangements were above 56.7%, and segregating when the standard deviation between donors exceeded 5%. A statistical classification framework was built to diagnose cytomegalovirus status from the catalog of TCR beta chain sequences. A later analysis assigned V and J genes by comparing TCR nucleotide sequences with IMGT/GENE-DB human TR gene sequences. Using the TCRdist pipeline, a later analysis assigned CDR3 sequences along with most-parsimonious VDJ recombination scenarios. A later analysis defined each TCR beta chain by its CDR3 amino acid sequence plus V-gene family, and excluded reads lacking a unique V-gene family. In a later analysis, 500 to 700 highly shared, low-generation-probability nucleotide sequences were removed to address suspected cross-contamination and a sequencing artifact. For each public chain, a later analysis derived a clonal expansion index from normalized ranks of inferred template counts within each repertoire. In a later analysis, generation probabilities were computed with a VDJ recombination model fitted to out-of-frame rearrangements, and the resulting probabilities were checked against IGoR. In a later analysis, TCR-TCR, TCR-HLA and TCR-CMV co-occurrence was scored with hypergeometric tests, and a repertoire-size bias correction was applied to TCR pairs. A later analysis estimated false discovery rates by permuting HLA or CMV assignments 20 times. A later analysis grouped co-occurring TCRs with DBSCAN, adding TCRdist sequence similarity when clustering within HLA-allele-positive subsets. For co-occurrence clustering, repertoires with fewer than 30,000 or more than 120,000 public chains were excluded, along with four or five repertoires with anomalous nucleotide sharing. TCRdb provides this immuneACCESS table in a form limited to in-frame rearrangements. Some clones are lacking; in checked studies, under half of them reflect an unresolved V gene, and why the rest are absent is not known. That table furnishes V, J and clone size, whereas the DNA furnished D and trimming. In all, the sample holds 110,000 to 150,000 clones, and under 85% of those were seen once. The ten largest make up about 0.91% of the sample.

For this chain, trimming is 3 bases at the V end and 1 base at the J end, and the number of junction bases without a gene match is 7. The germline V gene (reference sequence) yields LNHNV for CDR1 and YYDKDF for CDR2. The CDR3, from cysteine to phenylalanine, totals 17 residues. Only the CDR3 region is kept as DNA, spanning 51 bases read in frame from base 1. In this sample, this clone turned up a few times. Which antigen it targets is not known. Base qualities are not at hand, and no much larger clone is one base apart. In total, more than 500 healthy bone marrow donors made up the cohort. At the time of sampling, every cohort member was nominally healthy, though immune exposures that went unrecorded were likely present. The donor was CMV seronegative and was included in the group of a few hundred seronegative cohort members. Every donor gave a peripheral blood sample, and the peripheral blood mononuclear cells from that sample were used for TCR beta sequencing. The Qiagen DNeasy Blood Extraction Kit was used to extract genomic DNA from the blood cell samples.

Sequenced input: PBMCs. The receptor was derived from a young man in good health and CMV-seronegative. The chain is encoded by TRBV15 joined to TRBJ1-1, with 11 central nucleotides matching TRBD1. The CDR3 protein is CATSRLEGQGANTEAFF. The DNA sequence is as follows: TGTGCCACCAGCAGGCTAGAAGGACAGGGGGCGAACACTGAAGCTTTCTTT.